This TCR beta chain derives from a study of blood T cell repertoires in COVID-19. This CDR3 region has 13 residues. The germline V and J ends were trimmed by 2 bases and 4 bases, with 8 bases remaining between them. Looked up from germline, CDR1 is KGHSH and CDR2 is LQKENI. The assay was immunoSEQ multiplex PCR, and TCRdb's table has in-frame clones only and misses some. The data hold 200,000 to 250,000 clones, with 65% to 90% observed a single time. The J gene is TRBJ1-1, the V gene TRBV18; D is unclear. The sequencing sample was made of peripheral blood. The clonotype originates from a man older than 75 with acute or convalescent COVID-19. The CDR3 reads CASSPERTTEAFF. In DNA form, the CDR3 reads TGTGCCAGCTCACCAGAGCGGACCACTGAAGCTTTCTTT.